This record covers a single TCR beta chain. CDR1 SGHRS and CDR2 YFSETQ come from the germline V gene. This CDR3 has 16 residues. Trimming cost V 0 bases and J 6 bases; bases outside gene matches: 9. This sample stems from a study of blood T cell repertoires in COVID-19. TCRdb's table, derived via immunoSEQ multiplex PCR, lists solely in-frame clones and lacks some. The data contain 90,000 to 100,000 clones, around 90% of them seen just once; the ten biggest clones take up 4.5% to 5.5%. This clonotype was obtained from a man in his sixties with COVID-19, enrolled during active disease. This chain links TRBV5-1 with TRBJ2-3; 8 bases match TRBD1. Sequenced sample: peripheral blood. CDR3 region: CASSLAGDRGADTQYF. CDR3 DNA sequence: TGCGCCAGCAGCTTGGCCGGAGACAGGGGCGCGGATACGCAGTATTTT.